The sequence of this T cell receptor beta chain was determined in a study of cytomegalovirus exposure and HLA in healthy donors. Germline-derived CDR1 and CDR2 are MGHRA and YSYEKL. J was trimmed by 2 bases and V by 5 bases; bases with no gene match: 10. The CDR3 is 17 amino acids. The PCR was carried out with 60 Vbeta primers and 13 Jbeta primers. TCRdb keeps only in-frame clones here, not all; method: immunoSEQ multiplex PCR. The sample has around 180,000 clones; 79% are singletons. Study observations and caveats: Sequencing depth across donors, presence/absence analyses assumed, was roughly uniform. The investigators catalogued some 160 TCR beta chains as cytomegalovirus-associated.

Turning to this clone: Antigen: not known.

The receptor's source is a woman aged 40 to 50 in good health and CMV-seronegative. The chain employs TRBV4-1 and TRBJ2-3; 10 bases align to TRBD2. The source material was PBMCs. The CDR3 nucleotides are TGCGCCAGCAGCATAGAATTTACTAGCGGGGCCACAGATACGCAGTATTTT. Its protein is CASSIEFTSGATDTQYF.